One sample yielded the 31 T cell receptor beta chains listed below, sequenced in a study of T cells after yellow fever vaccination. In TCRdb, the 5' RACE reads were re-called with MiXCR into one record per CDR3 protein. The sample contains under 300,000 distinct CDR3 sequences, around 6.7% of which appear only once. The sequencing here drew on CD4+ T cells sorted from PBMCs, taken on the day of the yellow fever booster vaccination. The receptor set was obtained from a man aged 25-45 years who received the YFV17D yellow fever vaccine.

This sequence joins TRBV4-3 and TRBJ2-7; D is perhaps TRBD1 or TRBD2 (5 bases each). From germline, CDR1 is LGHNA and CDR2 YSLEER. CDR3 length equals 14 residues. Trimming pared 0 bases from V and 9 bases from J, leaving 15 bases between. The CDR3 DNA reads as TGCGCCAGCAGCCAAGATCTCGGGGCTCGAGTGCAGTACTTC. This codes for CASSQDLGARVQYF.

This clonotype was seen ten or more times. The CDR3 sequence: CASSLDSSPGNQPQHF. CDR3 nucleotide sequence: TGTGCCAGCAGCTTAGACTCTTCCCCCGGCAATCAGCCCCAGCATTTT. J is TRBJ1-5 and V is TRBV7-2; D is unresolved. The V gene lost 1 base and the J gene lost 2 bases, with 12 bases spanning the gap. Germline V gene lookup returns CDR1 SGHTA and CDR2 FQGNSA. This CDR3 spans 16 amino acids. Variable domain in full (rest from reference TRBV7-2 and TRBJ1-5): GAGVSQSPSNKVTEKGKDVELRCDPISGHTALYWYRQSLGQGLEFLIYFQGNSAPDKSGLPSDRFSAERTGGSVSTLTIQRTQQEDSAVYLCASSLDSSPGNQPQHFGDGTRLSIL.

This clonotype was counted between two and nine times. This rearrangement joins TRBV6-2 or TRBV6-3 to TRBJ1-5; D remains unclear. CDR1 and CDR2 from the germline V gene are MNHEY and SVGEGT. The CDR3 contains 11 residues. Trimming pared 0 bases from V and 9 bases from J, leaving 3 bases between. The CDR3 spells CASSYSGPQHF. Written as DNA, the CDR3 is TGTGCCAGCAGTTACTCTGGGCCCCAGCATTTT.

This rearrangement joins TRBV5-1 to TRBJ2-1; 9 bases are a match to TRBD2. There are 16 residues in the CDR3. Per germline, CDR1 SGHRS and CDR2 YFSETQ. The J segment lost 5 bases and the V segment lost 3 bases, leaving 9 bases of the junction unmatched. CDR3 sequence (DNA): TGCGCCAGCAGCTCACAATTGACTAGCGGCAACAATGAGCAGTTCTTC. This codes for CASSSQLTSGNNEQFF.

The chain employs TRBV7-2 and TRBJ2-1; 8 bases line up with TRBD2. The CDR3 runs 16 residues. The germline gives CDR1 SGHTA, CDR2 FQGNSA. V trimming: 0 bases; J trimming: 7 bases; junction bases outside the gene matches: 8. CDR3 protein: CASSLAPTSGGNEQFF. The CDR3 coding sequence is TGTGCCAGCAGCTTAGCTCCTACTAGCGGTGGGAATGAGCAGTTCTTC.

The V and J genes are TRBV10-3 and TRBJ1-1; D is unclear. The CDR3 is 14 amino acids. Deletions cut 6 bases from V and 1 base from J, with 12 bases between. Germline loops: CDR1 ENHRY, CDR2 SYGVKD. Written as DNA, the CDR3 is TGTGCCATCAGGGCCCAAACTCCGAACACTGAAGCTTTCTTT. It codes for CAIRAQTPNTEAFF.

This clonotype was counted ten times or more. The CDR3 DNA reads TGTGCCAGCAGTTTATTCAGCGGGAGTTTTGAGCAGTTCTTC. Translation gives CASSLFSGSFEQFF. This chain uses TRBV28 with TRBJ2-1; 8 bases are a match to TRBD2. After removal of 1 base from V and 9 bases from J, the junction contained 5 bases not matched to a gene. The CDR3 spans 14 residues. From germline, CDR1 is MDHEN and CDR2 SYDVKM.

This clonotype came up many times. As DNA, the CDR3 is TGTGCCAGCAGTTACAGGGGCGGAGTGGCCGGGGAGCTGTTTTTT. Its translation is CASSYRGGVAGELFF. This sequence joins TRBV6-2 or TRBV6-3 and TRBJ2-2; weak D call: TRBD1 (5 bases). There are 15 residues in the CDR3. Germline V gives CDR1 MNHEY, CDR2 SVGEGT. V shed 2 bases and J shed 6 bases, with 13 bases lying between them.

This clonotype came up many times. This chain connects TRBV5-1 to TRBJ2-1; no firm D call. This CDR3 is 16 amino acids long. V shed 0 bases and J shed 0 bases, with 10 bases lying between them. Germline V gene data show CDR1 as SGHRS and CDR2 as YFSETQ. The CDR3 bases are TGCGCCAGCAGCTTGGAAGGCCTGAGCTCCTACAATGAGCAGTTCTTC. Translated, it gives CASSLEGLSSYNEQFF.

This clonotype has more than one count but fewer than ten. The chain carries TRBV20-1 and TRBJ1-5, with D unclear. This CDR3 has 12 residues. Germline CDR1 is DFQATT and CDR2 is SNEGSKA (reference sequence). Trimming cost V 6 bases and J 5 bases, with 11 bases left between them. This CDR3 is CSALVGYQPQHF. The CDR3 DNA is TGCAGTGCCCTGGTTGGGTATCAGCCCCAGCATTTT.

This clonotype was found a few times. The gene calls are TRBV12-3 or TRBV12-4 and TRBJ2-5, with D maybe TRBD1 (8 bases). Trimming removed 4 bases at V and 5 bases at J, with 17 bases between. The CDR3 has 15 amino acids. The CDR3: CASSSQTGEGETQYF. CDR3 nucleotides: TGTGCCAGCAGTTCCCAGACAGGGGAGGGGGAGACCCAGTACTTC.

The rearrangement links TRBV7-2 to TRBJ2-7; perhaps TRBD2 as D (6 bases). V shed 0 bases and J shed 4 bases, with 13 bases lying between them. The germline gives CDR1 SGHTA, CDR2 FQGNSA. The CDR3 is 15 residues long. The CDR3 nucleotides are TGTGCCAGCAGCTTAGCCGGGACGGCGGGGTACGAGCAGTACTTC. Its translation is CASSLAGTAGYEQYF.

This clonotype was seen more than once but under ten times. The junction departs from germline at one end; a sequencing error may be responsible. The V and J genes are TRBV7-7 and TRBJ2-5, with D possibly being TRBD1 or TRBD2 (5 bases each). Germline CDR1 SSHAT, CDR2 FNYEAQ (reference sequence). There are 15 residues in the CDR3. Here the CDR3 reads CASSPLPGRQETQYF. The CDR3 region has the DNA TGTGCTAGCAGCCCGCTCCCGGGGCGGCAAGAGACCCAGTACTTC.

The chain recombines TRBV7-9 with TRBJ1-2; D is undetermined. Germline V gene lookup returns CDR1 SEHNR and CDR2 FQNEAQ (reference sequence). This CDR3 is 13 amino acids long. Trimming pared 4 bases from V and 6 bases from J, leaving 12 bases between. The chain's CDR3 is CASSSQSRDGYTF. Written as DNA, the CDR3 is TGTGCCAGCAGCTCGCAGTCCCGGGATGGCTACACCTTC. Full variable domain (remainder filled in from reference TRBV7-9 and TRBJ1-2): DTGVSQNPRHKITKRGQNVTFRCDPISEHNRLYWYRQTLGQGPEFLTYFQNEAQLEKSRLLSDRFSAERPKGSFSTLEIQRTEQGDSAMYLCASSSQSRDGYTFGSGTRLTVV.

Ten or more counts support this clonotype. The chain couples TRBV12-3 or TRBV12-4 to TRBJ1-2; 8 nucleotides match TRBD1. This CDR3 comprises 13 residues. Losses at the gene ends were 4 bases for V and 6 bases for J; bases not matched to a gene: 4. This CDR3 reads CASSYGQGDGYTF. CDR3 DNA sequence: TGTGCCAGCAGTTACGGACAGGGTGATGGCTACACCTTC.

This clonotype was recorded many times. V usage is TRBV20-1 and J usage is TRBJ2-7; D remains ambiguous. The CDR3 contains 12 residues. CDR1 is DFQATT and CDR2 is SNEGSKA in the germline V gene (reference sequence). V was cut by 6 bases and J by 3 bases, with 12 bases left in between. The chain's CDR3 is CSAQWLSYEQYF. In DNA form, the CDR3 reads TGCAGTGCCCAATGGCTGAGCTACGAGCAGTACTTC.

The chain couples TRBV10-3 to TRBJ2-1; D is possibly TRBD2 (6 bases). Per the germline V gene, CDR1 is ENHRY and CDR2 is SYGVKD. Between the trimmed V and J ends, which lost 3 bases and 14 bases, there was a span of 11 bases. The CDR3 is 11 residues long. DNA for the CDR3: TGTGCCATCAGTGAAACTAGCACAAAGTTCTTC. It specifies CAISETSTKFF.

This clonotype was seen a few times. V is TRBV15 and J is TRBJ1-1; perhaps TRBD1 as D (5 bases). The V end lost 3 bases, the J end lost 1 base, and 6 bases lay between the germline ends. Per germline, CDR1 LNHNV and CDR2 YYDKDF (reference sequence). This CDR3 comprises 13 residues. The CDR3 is CATSSQGNTEAFF. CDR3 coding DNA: TGTGCCACCAGCAGCCAGGGGAACACTGAAGCTTTCTTT. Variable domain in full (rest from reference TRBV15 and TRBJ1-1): DAMVIQNPRYQVTQFGKPVTLSCSQTLNHNVMYWYQQKSSQAPKLLFHYYDKDFNNEADTPDNFQSRRPNTSFCFLDIRSPGLGDTAMYLCATSSQGNTEAFFGQGTRLTVV.

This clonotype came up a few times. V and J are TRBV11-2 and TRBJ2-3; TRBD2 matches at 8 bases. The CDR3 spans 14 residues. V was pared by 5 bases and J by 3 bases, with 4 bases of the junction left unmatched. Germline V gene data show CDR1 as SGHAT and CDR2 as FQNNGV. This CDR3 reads CASSLGLETDTQYF. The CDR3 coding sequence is TGTGCCAGCAGCCTGGGACTAGAGACAGATACGCAGTATTTT.

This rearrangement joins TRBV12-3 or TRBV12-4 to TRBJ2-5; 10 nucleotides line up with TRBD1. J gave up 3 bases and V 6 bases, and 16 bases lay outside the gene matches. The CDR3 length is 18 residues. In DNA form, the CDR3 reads TGTGCCAGCAGCGGGACAGGGGCCTATGGGGGCCACAAAGAGACCCAGTACTTC. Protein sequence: CASSGTGAYGGHKETQYF.

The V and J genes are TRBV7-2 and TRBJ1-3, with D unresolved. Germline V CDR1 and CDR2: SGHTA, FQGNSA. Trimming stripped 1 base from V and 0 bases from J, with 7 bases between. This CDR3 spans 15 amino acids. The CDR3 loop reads CASSLVRVSGNTIYF. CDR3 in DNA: TGTGCCAGCAGCTTAGTACGCGTCTCTGGAAACACCATATATTTT.

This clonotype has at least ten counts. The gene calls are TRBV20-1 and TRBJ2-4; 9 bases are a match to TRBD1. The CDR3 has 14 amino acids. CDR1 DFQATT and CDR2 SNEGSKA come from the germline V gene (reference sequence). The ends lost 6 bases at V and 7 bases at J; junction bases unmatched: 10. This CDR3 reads CSAQLQGAGNIQYF. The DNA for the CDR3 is TGCAGTGCCCAATTACAGGGGGCCGGGAACATTCAGTACTTC.

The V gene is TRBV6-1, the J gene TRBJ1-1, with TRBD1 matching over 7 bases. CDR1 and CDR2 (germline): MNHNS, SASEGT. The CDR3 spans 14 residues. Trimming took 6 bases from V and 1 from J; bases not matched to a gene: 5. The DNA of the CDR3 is TGTGCCAGCAGAGCAGGGGGAAGGAACACTGAAGCTTTCTTT. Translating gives CASRAGGRNTEAFF.

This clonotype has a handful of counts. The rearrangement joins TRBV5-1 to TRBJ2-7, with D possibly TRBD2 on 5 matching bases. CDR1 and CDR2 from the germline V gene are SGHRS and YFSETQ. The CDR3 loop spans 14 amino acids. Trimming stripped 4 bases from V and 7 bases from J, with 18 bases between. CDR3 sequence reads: CASSPNRARDEQYF. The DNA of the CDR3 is TGCGCCAGCAGCCCGAACCGGGCCCGGGATGAGCAGTACTTC.

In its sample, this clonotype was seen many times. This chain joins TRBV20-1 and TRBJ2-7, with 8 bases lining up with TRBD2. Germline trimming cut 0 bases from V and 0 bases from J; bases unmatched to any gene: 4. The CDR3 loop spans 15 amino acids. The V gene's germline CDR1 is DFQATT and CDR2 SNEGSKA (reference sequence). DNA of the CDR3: TGCAGTGCTAGAGAACCAGCGGGGGCCTCCTACGAGCAGTACTTC. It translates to CSAREPAGASYEQYF.

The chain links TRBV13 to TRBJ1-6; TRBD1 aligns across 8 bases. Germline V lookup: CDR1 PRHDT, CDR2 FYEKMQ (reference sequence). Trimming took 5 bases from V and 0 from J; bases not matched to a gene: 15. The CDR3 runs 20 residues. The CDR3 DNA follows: TGTGCCAGCAGCAATAGAGCCGGACAGGGTGGAAGCTCCTATAATTCACCCCTCCACTTT. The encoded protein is CASSNRAGQGGSSYNSPLHF.

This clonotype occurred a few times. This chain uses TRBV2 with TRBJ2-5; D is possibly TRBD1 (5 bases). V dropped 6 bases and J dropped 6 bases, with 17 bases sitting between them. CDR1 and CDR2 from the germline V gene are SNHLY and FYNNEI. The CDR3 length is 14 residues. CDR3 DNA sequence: TGTGCCAGCAGGGCGAGGCGAGACAGTCAGACCCAGTACTTC. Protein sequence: CASRARRDSQTQYF.

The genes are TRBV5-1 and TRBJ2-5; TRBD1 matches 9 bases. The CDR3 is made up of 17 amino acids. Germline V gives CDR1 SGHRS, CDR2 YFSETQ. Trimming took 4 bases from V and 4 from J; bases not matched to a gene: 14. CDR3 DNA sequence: TGCGCCAGCAGCCCTGGGAGGGGACAGGGACGAGGAGAGACCCAGTACTTC. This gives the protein CASSPGRGQGRGETQYF.

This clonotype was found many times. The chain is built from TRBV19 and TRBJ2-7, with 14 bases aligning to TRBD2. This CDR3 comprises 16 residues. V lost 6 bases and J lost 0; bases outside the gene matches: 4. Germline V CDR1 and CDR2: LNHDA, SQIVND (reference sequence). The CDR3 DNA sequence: TGTGCCAGTAGGAGGGGACTAGCGGGAGACTCCTACGAGCAGTACTTC. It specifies CASRRGLAGDSYEQYF. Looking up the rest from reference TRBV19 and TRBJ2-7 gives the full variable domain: DGGITQSPKYLFRKEGQNVTLSCEQNLNHDAMYWYRQDPGQGLRLIYYSQIVNDFQKGDIAEGYSVSREKKESFPLTVTSAQKNPTAFYLCASRRGLAGDSYEQYFGPGTRLTVT.

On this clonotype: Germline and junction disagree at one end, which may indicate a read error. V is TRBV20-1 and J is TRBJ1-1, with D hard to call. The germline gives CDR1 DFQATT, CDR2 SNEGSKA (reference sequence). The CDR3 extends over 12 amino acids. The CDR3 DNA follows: TGCTGTGCTAGAGAGTGGGGTGCTGAAGCTTTCTTT. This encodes CCAREWGAEAFF.

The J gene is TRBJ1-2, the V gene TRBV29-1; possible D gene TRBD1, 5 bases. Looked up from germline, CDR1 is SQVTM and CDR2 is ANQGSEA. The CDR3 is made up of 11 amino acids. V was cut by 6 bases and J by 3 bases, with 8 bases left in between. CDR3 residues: CSVDRDYGYTF. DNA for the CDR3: TGCAGCGTCGACAGAGACTATGGCTACACCTTC.